This entry features one T cell receptor beta chain sequence. Its antigen is currently unknown. After removal of 6 bases from V and 6 bases from J, the junction contained 9 bases not matched to a gene. The CDR3 is 14 residues long. The V gene's germline CDR1 is MDHEN and CDR2 SYDVKM. The sample belongs to a study of T cell responses to AZD1222 COVID-19 vaccine. General study points: Clonal diversity may have been underestimated in mostly white British donors.

Assay: immunoSEQ multiplex PCR; the TCRdb copy retains only in-frame clones and omits some. The sample has 240,000 or so clones, about 92% seen once. This sequence joins TRBV28 and TRBJ2-7; 9 bases align to TRBD1. The sequence derives from an adult in good health. The sample consisted of peripheral blood, taken on day 0 of AZD1222 vaccination. This CDR3 reads CASSPSRDRVEQYF. DNA of the CDR3: TGTGCCAGCAGCCCGTCCCGGGACAGGGTCGAGCAGTACTTC. The full variable domain, rest sourced from reference TRBV28 and TRBJ2-7, is DVKVTQSSRYLVKRTGEKVFLECVQDMDHENMFWYRQDPGLGLRLIYFSYDVKMKEKGDIPEGYSVSREKKERFSLILESASTNQTSMYLCASSPSRDRVEQYFGPGTRLTVT.